A selection of T cell receptor beta chains follows, all from one sample in a study of shared clonotypes between healthy human individuals. Sequencing was performed with immunoSEQ multiplex PCR; in TCRdb, only in-frame clones are kept and a portion is missing. Among 400,000 to 600,000 clones listed, approximately 95% were seen once. Sequences were obtained from naive CD4+ T cells sorted from blood. The receptors were sampled from a woman under 40 in good health. CDR3s include the opening cysteine and the closing phenylalanine or tryptophan. D genes are given only for firm matches. Clone sizes are given selectively: once, few, many, or a class where the clone is expanded.

V gene: TRBV6-1
J gene: TRBJ2-6
clone size: NA
D gene: NA
CDR3 protein: CASSEAAPANVLTF
CDR3 DNA: TGTGCCAGCAGTGAAGCGGCCCCGGCCAACGTCCTGACTTTC

V gene: TRBV5-1
J gene: TRBJ2-5
clone size: NA
D gene: NA
CDR3 protein: CASSPTVGRGETQYF
CDR3 DNA: TGCGCCAGCAGCCCGACGGTAGGGAGAGGGGAGACCCAGTACTTC

V gene: TRBV14
J gene: TRBJ2-3
clone size: NA
D gene: TRBD2
CDR3 protein: CASSQGLAGTDTQYF
CDR3 DNA: TGTGCCAGCAGCCAGGGCCTAGCGGGGACAGATACGCAGTATTTT

V gene: TRBV10-2
J gene: TRBJ2-7
clone size: NA
D gene: NA
CDR3 protein: CASFNSPSGPYEQYF
CDR3 DNA: TGCGCCAGCTTCAACTCCCCCTCCGGGCCCTACGAGCAGTACTTC

V gene: TRBV29-1
J gene: TRBJ2-1
clone size: once
D gene: NA
CDR3 protein: CSVGKGSGEQFF
CDR3 DNA: TGCAGCGTTGGCAAGGGTTCTGGTGAGCAGTTCTTC

V gene: TRBV7-6
J gene: TRBJ2-1
clone size: NA
D gene: NA
CDR3 protein: CASSPGLAYNEQFF
CDR3 DNA: TGTGCCAGCAGCCCCGGGTTAGCGTACAATGAGCAGTTCTTC

V gene: TRBV6-1
J gene: TRBJ1-4
clone size: NA
D gene: NA
CDR3 protein: CASTDWAAGNEKLFF
CDR3 DNA: TGTGCCAGCACCGACTGGGCAGCGGGTAATGAAAAACTGTTTTTT

V gene: TRBV11-1
J gene: TRBJ2-7
clone size: NA
D gene: NA
CDR3 protein: CASSPVGQTDYEQYF
CDR3 DNA: TGTGCCAGCAGCCCCGTCGGACAGACTGACTACGAGCAGTACTTC

V gene: TRBV6-1
J gene: TRBJ2-6
clone size: NA
D gene: NA
CDR3 protein: CASSESPNSGANVLTF
CDR3 DNA: TGTGCCAGCAGTGAATCCCCCAACTCTGGGGCCAACGTCCTGACTTTC

V gene: TRBV7-9
J gene: TRBJ2-7
clone size: NA
D gene: TRBD1
CDR3 protein: CASSLENWGQIYEQYF
CDR3 DNA: TGTGCCAGCAGCTTAGAAAATTGGGGACAGATTTACGAGCAGTACTTC